The 29 T cell receptor beta chains presented below share a single source sample, sequenced in a study of T cell responses to AZD1222 COVID-19 vaccine. Measured with immunoSEQ multiplex PCR; TCRdb has only the in-frame clones, and not every one. This repertoire shows 90,000 to 150,000 clones, roughly 90% found once; its top ten account for approximately 3.5%. Sequences were derived from peripheral blood, sampled on day 0 of AZD1222 vaccination. The receptors were gathered from an adult in good health.

V and J are TRBV3-1 (or the pseudogene TRBV3-2) and TRBJ2-5; 9 bases line up with TRBD2. The V gene's germline CDR1 is LGHDT and CDR2 YNNKEL (reference sequence). J lost 2 bases, V lost 4 bases, and 11 bases had no gene match. CDR3 length: 17 residues. CDR3 protein: CASSRAGTSSFQETQYF. Written as DNA, the CDR3 is TGTGCCAGCAGCCGAGCCGGGACTAGCTCATTTCAAGAGACCCAGTACTTC.

This clone was recorded a few times. This CDR3 reads CASSYRAGEAREQYF. CDR3 nucleotides: TGTGCCAGCAGTTACAGGGCAGGGGAGGCTCGCGAGCAGTACTTC. The chain carries TRBV6-5 and TRBJ2-7; the D call may be TRBD1 or TRBD2 (6 bases each). The CDR3 sequence is 15 residues long. Trimming shortened V by 2 bases and J by 6 bases, and 17 bases separated the two germline ends. Germline V lookup: CDR1 MNHEY, CDR2 SVGAGI.

This clone has only one observation. The chain joins TRBV6-5 to TRBJ2-5; 9 bases agree with TRBD1. Germline V gives CDR1 MNHEY, CDR2 SVGAGI. The CDR3 consists of 13 residues. The J segment lost 0 bases and the V segment lost 8 bases, leaving 1 base of the junction unmatched. CDR3 DNA: TGTGCCAGCCGGACAGGGGACCAAGAGACCCAGTACTTC. Translated, it gives CASRTGDQETQYF.

The genes are TRBV6-5 and TRBJ2-7, with 8 bases that match TRBD1. Trimming cost V 6 bases and J 2 bases; bases outside gene matches: 0. Germline V gene data show CDR1 as MNHEY and CDR2 as SVGAGI. The CDR3 totals 12 residues. CDR3 sequence (DNA): TGTGCCAGCAGACAGGGGGCCTACGAGCAGTACTTC. Encoded protein: CASRQGAYEQYF.

V is TRBV6-4 and J is TRBJ1-2; TRBD1 agrees at 10 bases. From germline, CDR1 is MRHNA and CDR2 SNTAGT. V lost 9 bases and J lost 4; bases outside the gene matches: 14. CDR3 length: 16 amino acids. The CDR3 region has the DNA TGTGCCAGGCATCCTCGACAGGGGGCGGTGGTCTATGGCTACACCTTC. As protein: CARHPRQGAVVYGYTF.

The CDR3 sequence is CASSDRGGGNQPQHF. CDR3 DNA sequence: TGTGCCAGCAGTGACCGGGGAGGAGGCAATCAGCCCCAGCATTTT. The rearrangement uses TRBV2 and TRBJ1-5; D uncertain. Trimming pared 3 bases from V and 2 bases from J, leaving 11 bases between. The CDR3 loop spans 15 amino acids. Germline CDR1 SNHLY, CDR2 FYNNEI.

The V and J genes are TRBV7-2 and TRBJ1-3; D is unclear. The CDR3 consists of 17 residues. In germline, CDR1 is SGHTA, CDR2 FQGNSA. V was cut by 5 bases and J by 0 bases, with 17 bases left in between. This chain's CDR3 is CASSPNSAWASGNTIYF. In nucleotides, the CDR3 is TGTGCCAGCAGCCCGAACAGCGCCTGGGCCTCTGGAAACACCATATATTTT.

V usage is TRBV7-9 and J usage is TRBJ1-2; D gene uncertain. This CDR3 is 12 amino acids long. CDR1 and CDR2 from the germline V gene are SEHNR and FQNEAQ (reference sequence). V was shortened by 4 bases and J by 7 bases, with 10 bases between the two germline ends. The CDR3 region has the DNA TGTGCCAGCAGCTCCGGACTGTTTGGCTACACCTTC. Its translation: CASSSGLFGYTF.

The CDR3 DNA reads as TGCGCCAGCAGCCAAGGACAGGGGGCAGGGCAGCCCCAGCATTTT. Translation: CASSQGQGAGQPQHF. The chain carries TRBV4-3 and TRBJ1-5, with 10 bases fitting TRBD1. Germline loops: CDR1 LGHNA, CDR2 YSLEER. The CDR3 totals 15 residues. With 1 base clipped from V and 7 bases from J, the junction kept 4 bases outside the gene matches.

The chain links TRBV9 to TRBJ2-3; D is unclear. This CDR3 is built from 14 residues. Germline-derived CDR1 and CDR2 are SGDLS and YYNGEE. Trimming cost V 2 bases and J 3 bases, with 10 bases left between them. CDR3 loop: CASSVSASTDTQYF. CDR3 DNA sequence: TGTGCCAGCAGCGTCTCGGCTTCTACAGATACGCAGTATTTT.

This chain uses TRBV6-2 or TRBV6-3 with TRBJ2-3, with D uncertain. This CDR3 has 14 residues. Germline values: CDR1 MNHEY, CDR2 SVGEGT. With 0 bases removed from V and 2 bases from J, the gap between germline ends came to 6 bases. CDR3 DNA sequence: TGTGCCAGCAGTTACTCGACCGACACAGATACGCAGTATTTT. This codes for CASSYSTDTDTQYF.

The genes are TRBV3-1 (or the pseudogene TRBV3-2) and TRBJ1-5; no reliable D call. V was clipped by 3 bases and J by 3 bases, with 15 bases between them. The CDR3 length is 16 residues. Per the germline V gene, CDR1 is LGHDT and CDR2 is YNNKEL (reference sequence). As DNA, the CDR3 is TGTGCCAGCAGCCAGTGGAACGGACGAGACAATCAGCCCCAGCATTTT. Encoded protein: CASSQWNGRDNQPQHF.

The genes are TRBV29-1 and TRBJ2-1, with 11 bases aligning to TRBD2. This CDR3 is built from 14 residues. V shed 7 bases and J 4 bases; nucleotides not matched to a gene: 6. CDR1 SQVTM and CDR2 ANQGSEA come from the germline V gene. The CDR3: CSAPGLAEYNEQFF. The CDR3 DNA reads TGCAGCGCCCCGGGACTAGCGGAATACAATGAGCAGTTCTTC.

V is TRBV7-2 and J is TRBJ2-5; possible D gene TRBD1, 6 bases. V was pared by 6 bases and J by 1 base, with 12 bases between. Germline V gives CDR1 SGHTA, CDR2 FQGNSA. The CDR3 totals 14 residues. CDR3 sequence (DNA): TGTGCCAGCAGTCCCGGACAGCTCCAAGAGACCCAGTACTTC. Protein sequence: CASSPGQLQETQYF.

The J gene is TRBJ2-3, the V gene TRBV6-5; TRBD1 matches 8 bases. Trimming cost V 6 bases and J 3 bases; bases outside gene matches: 5. This CDR3 is 14 amino acids long. Germline values: CDR1 MNHEY, CDR2 SVGAGI. In DNA form, the CDR3 reads TGTGCCAGCAGCAGGACAGGGTGGACAGATACGCAGTATTTT. The encoded protein is CASSRTGWTDTQYF.

The chain has TRBV11-2 and TRBJ1-2; no definite D call. This CDR3 comprises 14 residues. Trimming pared 0 bases from V and 3 bases from J, leaving 8 bases between. The germline V gene encodes CDR1 SGHAT and CDR2 FQNNGV. As DNA, the CDR3 is TGTGCCAGCAGCTTAGAGGCAGGAGACTATGGCTACACCTTC. Encoded protein: CASSLEAGDYGYTF.

This sequence joins TRBV30 and TRBJ2-7; perhaps TRBD1 as D (6 bases). Trimming pared 4 bases from V and 2 bases from J, leaving 36 bases between. Germline-derived CDR1 and CDR2 are GTSNPN and SVGIG (reference sequence). This CDR3 comprises 21 residues. DNA for the CDR3: TGTGCCTGGATCCCAAGGGGGACACCCGTTACCGTTGTCGGTAACCCCTACGAGCAGTACTTC. Its translation is CAWIPRGTPVTVVGNPYEQYF.

The chain employs TRBV3-1 (or the pseudogene TRBV3-2) and TRBJ1-3, with D unclear. Germline CDR1 reads LGHDT; CDR2 reads YNNKEL (reference sequence). CDR3 size: 16 residues. Trimming took 1 base from V and 3 from J, leaving 13 bases between them. This CDR3 is CASSQASIAVGNTIYF. The CDR3 nucleotides are TGTGCCAGCAGCCAAGCATCCATAGCGGTTGGAAACACCATATATTTT.

This clone was found once. The chain links TRBV6-6 to TRBJ1-1; TRBD1 might be the D (5 bases). Germline CDR1 MNHNY, CDR2 SVGAGI (reference sequence). V dropped 5 bases and J dropped 6 bases, with 16 bases sitting between them. The CDR3 length is 14 residues. CDR3 loop: CASSHNPGSAEAFF. CDR3 DNA sequence: TGTGCCAGCAGTCATAATCCAGGGTCGGCTGAAGCTTTCTTT.

The CDR3 nucleotides are TGCGCCAGCAGTGACCGGGACAGGGCGGGAAACACCATATATTTT. It encodes CASSDRDRAGNTIYF. The chain couples TRBV10-1 to TRBJ1-3; the match to TRBD1 covers 9 bases. The germline V gene encodes CDR1 WNHNN and CDR2 SYGVQD (reference sequence). Trimming cost V 3 bases and J 4 bases; bases outside gene matches: 4. The CDR3 loop spans 15 amino acids.

J is TRBJ1-2 and V is TRBV2; no definite D call. The CDR3 loop spans 12 amino acids. The V and J ends lost 3 bases and 3 bases respectively, with 5 bases between them. Germline assignment: CDR1 SNHLY and CDR2 FYNNEI. CDR3 nucleotide sequence: TGTGCCAGCAGTGAGAGTCACTATGGCTACACCTTC. Encoded protein: CASSESHYGYTF.

The chain has TRBV4-2 and TRBJ1-3; D is possibly TRBD1 (6 bases). Trimming took 1 base from V and 0 from J, leaving 13 bases between them. CDR3 length equals 17 residues. CDR1 and CDR2 from the germline V gene are LGHNA and YNFKEQ. CDR3: CASSQGTVGASGNTIYF. CDR3 in DNA: TGTGCCAGCAGCCAAGGGACAGTGGGTGCCTCTGGAAACACCATATATTTT.

The rearrangement links TRBV4-1 to TRBJ2-3; 10 bases agree with TRBD2. The CDR3 totals 18 residues. Germline V gives CDR1 MGHRA, CDR2 YSYEKL. The ends lost 0 bases at V and 5 bases at J; junction bases unmatched: 11. CDR3 in DNA: TGCGCCAGCAGCCAAGACCCGATAGGAGCGGGGGGGTTAGATACGCAGTATTTT. The encoded protein is CASSQDPIGAGGLDTQYF.

The chain employs TRBV12-3 or TRBV12-4 and TRBJ1-3; D remains ambiguous. V shed 1 base and J shed 6 bases, with 4 bases lying between them. This CDR3 contains 12 residues. DNA for the CDR3: TGTGCCAGCAGTTTAGGGTTAAACACCATATATTTT. Encoded protein: CASSLGLNTIYF.

This chain uses TRBV2 with TRBJ2-3; no firm D call. Looked up from germline, CDR1 is SNHLY and CDR2 is FYNNEI. The CDR3 is made up of 11 amino acids. Trimming shortened V by 8 bases and J by 0 bases, and 3 bases separated the two germline ends. CDR3 sequence reads: CASPSTDTQYF. The CDR3 region has the DNA TGTGCCAGCCCTAGCACAGATACGCAGTATTTT.

This chain links TRBV6-5 with TRBJ1-2; the D is unclear. The germline V gene has CDR1 MNHEY and CDR2 SVGAGI. Trimming removed 0 bases at V and 8 bases at J, with 13 bases between. This CDR3 comprises 14 residues. CDR3 DNA sequence: TGTGCCAGCAGTTACTCTACCCTCCCGGGGGGCTACACCTTC. This encodes CASSYSTLPGGYTF.

The chain has TRBV9 and TRBJ2-7, with D perhaps matching TRBD2 (6 bases). The V gene lost 4 bases and the J gene lost 2 bases, with 16 bases spanning the gap. CDR1 SGDLS and CDR2 YYNGEE come from the germline V gene. The CDR3 is 15 residues long. CDR3: CASSFSPAGTYEQYF. In DNA, the CDR3 is TGTGCCAGCAGCTTTTCCCCGGCGGGAACCTACGAGCAGTACTTC. Using reference TRBV9 and TRBJ2-7 for the parts outside the CDR3, the full variable domain is DSGVTQTPKHLITATGQRVTLRCSPRSGDLSVYWYQQSLDQGLQFLIQYYNGEERAKGNILERFSAQQFPDLHSELNLSSLELGDSALYFCASSFSPAGTYEQYFGPGTRLTVT.

The chain couples TRBV6-2 or TRBV6-3 to TRBJ2-1; 9 nucleotides match TRBD2. The CDR3 is 14 residues long. Germline V CDR1 and CDR2: MNHEY, SVGEGT. The V and J ends lost 5 bases and 2 bases, in that order; junction bases with no gene match: 1. CDR3 in DNA: TGTGCCAGCAGTCTAGCGGGGACCTACAATGAGCAGTTCTTC. Its protein is CASSLAGTYNEQFF.

The J gene is TRBJ2-6, the V gene TRBV3-1 (or the pseudogene TRBV3-2), with D hard to call. Germline CDR1 reads LGHDT; CDR2 reads YNNKEL (reference sequence). V was trimmed by 1 base and J by 0 bases, leaving 4 bases between them. This CDR3 is built from 15 residues. CDR3 amino acids: CASSQGTSGANVLTF. The CDR3 DNA sequence: TGTGCCAGCAGCCAAGGGACCTCTGGGGCCAACGTCCTGACTTTC.